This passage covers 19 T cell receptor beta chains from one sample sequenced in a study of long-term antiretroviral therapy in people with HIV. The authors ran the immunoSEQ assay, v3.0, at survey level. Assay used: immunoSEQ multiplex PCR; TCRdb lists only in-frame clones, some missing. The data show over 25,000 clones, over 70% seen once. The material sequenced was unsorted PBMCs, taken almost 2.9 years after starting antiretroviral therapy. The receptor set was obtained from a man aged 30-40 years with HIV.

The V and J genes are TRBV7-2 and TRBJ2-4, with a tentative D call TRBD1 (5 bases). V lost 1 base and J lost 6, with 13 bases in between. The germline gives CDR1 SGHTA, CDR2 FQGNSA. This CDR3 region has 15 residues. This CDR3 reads CASSLGAQVRNIQYF. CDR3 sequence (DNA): TGTGCCAGCAGCTTAGGCGCACAGGTCAGAAACATTCAGTACTTC.

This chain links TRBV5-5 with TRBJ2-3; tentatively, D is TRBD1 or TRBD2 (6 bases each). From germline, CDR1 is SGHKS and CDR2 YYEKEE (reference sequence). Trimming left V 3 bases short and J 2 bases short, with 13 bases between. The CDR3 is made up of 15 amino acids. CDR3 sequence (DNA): TGTGCCAGCAGCTGGCGGGACACCGACACAGATACGCAGTATTTT. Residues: CASSWRDTDTDTQYF. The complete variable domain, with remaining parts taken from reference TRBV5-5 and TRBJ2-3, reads DAGVTQSPTHLIKTRGQQVTLRCSPISGHKSVSWYQQVLGQGPQFIFQYYEKEERGRGNFPDRFSARQFPNYSSELNVNALLLGDSALYLCASSWRDTDTDTQYFGPGTRLTVL.

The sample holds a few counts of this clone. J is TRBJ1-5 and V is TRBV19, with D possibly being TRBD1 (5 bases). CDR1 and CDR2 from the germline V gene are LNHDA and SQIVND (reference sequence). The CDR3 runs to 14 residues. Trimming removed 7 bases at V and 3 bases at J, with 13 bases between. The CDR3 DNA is TGTGCCAGTAAGGTTGGGACCCCCAATCAGCCCCAGCATTTT. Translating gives CASKVGTPNQPQHF.

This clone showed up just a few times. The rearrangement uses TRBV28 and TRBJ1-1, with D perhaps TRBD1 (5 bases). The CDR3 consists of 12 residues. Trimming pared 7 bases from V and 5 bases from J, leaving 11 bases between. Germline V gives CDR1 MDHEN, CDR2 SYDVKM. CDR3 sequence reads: CASMPQGTEAFF. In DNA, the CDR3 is TGTGCCAGCATGCCCCAGGGAACTGAAGCTTTCTTT.

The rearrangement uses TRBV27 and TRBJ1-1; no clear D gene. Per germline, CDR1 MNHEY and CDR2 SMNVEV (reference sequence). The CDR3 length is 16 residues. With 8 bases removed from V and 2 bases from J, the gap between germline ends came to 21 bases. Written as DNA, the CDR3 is TGTGCCAGCTCCCTGAAGTCTGGAAGCCTTAACACTGAAGCTTTCTTT. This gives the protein CASSLKSGSLNTEAFF.

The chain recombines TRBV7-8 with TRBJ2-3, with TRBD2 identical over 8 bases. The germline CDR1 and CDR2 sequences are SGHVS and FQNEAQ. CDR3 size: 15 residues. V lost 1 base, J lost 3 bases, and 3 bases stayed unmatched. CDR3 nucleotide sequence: TGTGCCAGCAGCTTAGGTGGCGGGAGGACAGATACGCAGTATTTT. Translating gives CASSLGGGRTDTQYF.

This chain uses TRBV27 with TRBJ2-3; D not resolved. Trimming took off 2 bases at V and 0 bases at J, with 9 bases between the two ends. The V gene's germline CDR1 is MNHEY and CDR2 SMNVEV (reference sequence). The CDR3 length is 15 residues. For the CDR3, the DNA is TGTGCCAGCAGTTTAGCCGCTCTAAGCACAGATACGCAGTATTTT. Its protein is CASSLAALSTDTQYF.

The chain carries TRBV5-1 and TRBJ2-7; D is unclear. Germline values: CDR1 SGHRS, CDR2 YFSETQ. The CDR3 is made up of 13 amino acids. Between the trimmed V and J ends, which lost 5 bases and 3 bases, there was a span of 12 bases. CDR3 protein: CASSLPGLYEQYF. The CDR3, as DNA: TGCGCCAGCAGTCTCCCGGGCCTCTACGAGCAGTACTTC.

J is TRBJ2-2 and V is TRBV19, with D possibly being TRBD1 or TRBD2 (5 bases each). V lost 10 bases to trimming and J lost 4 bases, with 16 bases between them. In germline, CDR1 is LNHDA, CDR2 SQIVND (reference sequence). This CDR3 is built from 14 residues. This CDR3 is CATGAPLGTGELFF. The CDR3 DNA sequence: TGTGCCACCGGGGCTCCCCTGGGCACCGGGGAGCTGTTTTTT.

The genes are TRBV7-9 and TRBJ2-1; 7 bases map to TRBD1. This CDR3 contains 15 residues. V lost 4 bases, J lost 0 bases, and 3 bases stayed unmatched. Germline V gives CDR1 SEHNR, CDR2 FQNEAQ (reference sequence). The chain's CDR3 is CASSSGTDSYNEQFF. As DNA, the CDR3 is TGTGCCAGCAGCTCCGGGACAGACTCCTACAATGAGCAGTTCTTC.

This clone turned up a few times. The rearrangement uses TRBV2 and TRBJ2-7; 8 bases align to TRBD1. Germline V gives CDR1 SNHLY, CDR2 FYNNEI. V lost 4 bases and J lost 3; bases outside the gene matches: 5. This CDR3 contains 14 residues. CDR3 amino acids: CASSVGDRRYEQYF. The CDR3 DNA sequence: TGTGCCAGCAGTGTAGGGGACAGGCGCTACGAGCAGTACTTC.

The CDR3 region is CASSLGAENIQYF. The CDR3 DNA reads TGTGCCAGCAGCTTAGGAGCAGAAAACATTCAGTACTTC. The chain combines TRBV11-2 with TRBJ2-4; D remains ambiguous. This CDR3 is 13 amino acids long. Germline V lookup: CDR1 SGHAT, CDR2 FQNNGV. V dropped 1 base and J dropped 5 bases, with 6 bases sitting between them.

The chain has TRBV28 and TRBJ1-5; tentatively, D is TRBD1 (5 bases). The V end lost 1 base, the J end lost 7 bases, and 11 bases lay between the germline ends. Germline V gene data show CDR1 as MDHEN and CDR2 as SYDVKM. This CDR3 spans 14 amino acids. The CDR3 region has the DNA TGTGCCAGCAGTTTATCCAGGGCTGGCCAGCCCCAGCATTTT. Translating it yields CASSLSRAGQPQHF.

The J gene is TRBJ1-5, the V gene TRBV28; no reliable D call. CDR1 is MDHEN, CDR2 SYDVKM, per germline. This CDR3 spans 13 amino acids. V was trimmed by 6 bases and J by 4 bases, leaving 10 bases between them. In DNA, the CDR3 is TGTGCCAGCAGCCATGAGGCTAATCAGCCCCAGCATTTT. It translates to CASSHEANQPQHF.

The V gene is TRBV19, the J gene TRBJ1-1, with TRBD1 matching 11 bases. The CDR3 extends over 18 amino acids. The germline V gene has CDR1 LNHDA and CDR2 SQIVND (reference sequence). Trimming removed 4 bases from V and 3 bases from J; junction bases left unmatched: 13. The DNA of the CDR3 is TGTGCCAGTAGTAGCCACCTCGGGACAGGGGGAAGTCACACTGAAGCTTTCTTT. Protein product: CASSSHLGTGGSHTEAFF.

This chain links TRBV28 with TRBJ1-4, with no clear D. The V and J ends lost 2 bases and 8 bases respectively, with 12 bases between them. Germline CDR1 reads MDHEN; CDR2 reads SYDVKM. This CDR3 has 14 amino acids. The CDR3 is CASSLTVRREKLFF. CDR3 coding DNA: TGTGCCAGCAGTTTAACAGTGAGAAGAGAAAAACTGTTTTTT.

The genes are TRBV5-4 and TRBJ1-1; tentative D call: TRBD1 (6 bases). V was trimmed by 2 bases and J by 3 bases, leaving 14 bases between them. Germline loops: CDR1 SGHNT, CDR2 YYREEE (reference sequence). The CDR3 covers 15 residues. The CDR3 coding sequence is TGTGCCAGCAGCTTTGCTGGGTCAGGGGACACTGAAGCTTTCTTT. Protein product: CASSFAGSGDTEAFF.

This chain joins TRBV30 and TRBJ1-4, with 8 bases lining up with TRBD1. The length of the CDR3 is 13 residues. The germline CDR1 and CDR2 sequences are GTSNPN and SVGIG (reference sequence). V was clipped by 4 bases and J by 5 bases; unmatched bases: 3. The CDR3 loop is CAWTQGANEKLFF. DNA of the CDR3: TGTGCCTGGACGCAGGGGGCGAATGAAAAACTGTTTTTT.

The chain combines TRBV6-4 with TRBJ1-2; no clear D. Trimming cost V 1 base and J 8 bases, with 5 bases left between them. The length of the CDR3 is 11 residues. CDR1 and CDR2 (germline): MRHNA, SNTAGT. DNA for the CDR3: TGTGCCAGCAGTGACTTAGGGGGCTACACCTTC. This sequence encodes CASSDLGGYTF.